The present TCR beta chain was sequenced within a study of T cells after yellow fever vaccination. This clonotype was picked up a small number of times. TCRdb processed the 5' RACE reads anew with MiXCR; each CDR3 protein has one entry. The repertoire holds 300,000 or so distinct CDR3 sequences, with about 10% as singletons. This TCR was recovered from a man younger than 35 who received the YFV17D yellow fever vaccine. The sequencing here drew on CD4+ T cells sorted from PBMCs, taken 5 days after the yellow fever booster vaccination.

The CDR3 region has the DNA TGTGCCAGTAGGTCAGTCAGCCTGAACACCGGGGAGCTGTTTTTT. This codes for CASRSVSLNTGELFF. The rearrangement joins TRBV19 to TRBJ2-2; D is undetermined. V shed 6 bases and J shed 1 base, with 12 bases lying between them. Per the germline V gene, CDR1 is LNHDA and CDR2 is SQIVND (reference sequence). The length of the CDR3 is 15 residues.